This T cell receptor beta chain was sequenced during a study of tissue T cells after allogeneic stem cell transplantation. The time point: mouse harvest day 7 after allogeneic transplant. The graft held 10^6 splenic CD5+ T cells and 10^7 T-cell-depleted bone marrow cells. Generated by immunoSEQ multiplex PCR, the TCRdb table keeps only in-frame clones and is missing some. The top ten clones hold approximately 1.4% of a sample with approximately 8,500 clones, around 40% of them seen once. This clone has more than one count but fewer than ten. Here the gene names and germline are mouse. The CDR3 end is not reached by the read, which stops 1 residue before it; the germline J gene fills it in. CDR3 length: 13 residues. Germline V gene lookup returns CDR1 GFQATS and CDR2 STVNSAI. V lost 3 bases, J lost 0 bases, and 7 bases lay in between.

The specimen sequenced was skin. This receptor was identified in a female BALB/c mouse given C57BL/6 T cells with graft-versus-host disease after an allogeneic hematopoietic cell transplant. V gene TRBV20 combines with J gene TRBJ2-4, with D perhaps TRBD1 (6 bases). The DNA read from the CDR3 is TGTGGTGCTAGAGGGGGTAGTCAAAACACCTTGTAC. Protein sequence: CGARGGSQNTLY. In full, the CDR3 is CGARGGSQNTLYF. Drawing the rest from reference TRBV20 and TRBJ2-4, the complete variable domain is GALVYQYPRRTICKSGTSMRMECQAVGFQATSVAWYRQSPQKTFELIALSTVNSAIKYEQNFTQEKFPISHPNLSFSSMTVLNAYLEDRGLYLCGARGGSQNTLYFGAGTRLSVL.